This record covers a single TCR beta chain. The antigen remains unidentified. Measured with immunoSEQ multiplex PCR; TCRdb has only the in-frame clones, and not every one. The repertoire holds some 340,000 clones, roughly 84% seen once, with 1.5% to 2% in the top ten. This sample's treatment: approximately 18 received Ad26.COV2.S at low or high dose, single or two shots; about 5 received placebo; per-sample allocation not given. Specimens were obtained on day 63 following the first vaccine or placebo injection. Built on an Ad26 vector, the vaccine expressed Wuhan-strain SARS-CoV-2 spike. The data belong to a study of Ad26.COV2.S vaccination and SARS-CoV-2 variants. Findings of the study overall: Similar non-spike TCR breadth was observed in recipients of vaccine and of placebo. It was reported that spike-specific CD8+ and CD4+ T cell responses were substantially broad after vaccination. Vaccinated individuals (as opposed to placebo recipients) had higher spike-specific TCR breadth.

The CDR3 extends over 18 amino acids. Germline loops: CDR1 LGHNA, CDR2 YSLEER. The V gene lost 3 bases and the J gene lost 3 bases, with 22 bases spanning the gap. The gene calls are TRBV4-3 and TRBJ2-3; maybe TRBD2 (5 bases). The TCR comes from a person aged 18-60 years who received the Ad26.COV2.S COVID-19 vaccine or a placebo. This sample comprised peripheral blood, obtained in a trial of Ad26.COV2.S vaccine versus placebo. The chain's CDR3 is CASSHPSEGRENTDTQYF. In nucleotides, the CDR3 is TGCGCCAGCAGCCATCCCTCAGAGGGCAGAGAGAATACAGATACGCAGTATTTT.